The clone carrying this T cell receptor beta chain occurred a few times. Clones were read by immunoSEQ multiplex PCR, and TCRdb kept only the in-frame ones, dropping some. Of 65,000 to 80,000 clones in the sample, over 75% are singletons; the top ten hold roughly 6%. The CDR3 is 13 amino acids. Germline-derived CDR1 and CDR2 are ENHRY and SYGVKD. Trimming removed 7 bases from V and 6 bases from J; junction bases left unmatched: 5. The record originates from a study of blood T cell repertoires in COVID-19. The chain has TRBV10-3 and TRBJ2-1; TRBD1 matches at 8 bases. The receptor comes from a man in his fifties with active COVID-19. Sequencing was done on a sample of peripheral blood. This chain's CDR3 is CAITDRDSNEQFF. CDR3 sequence (DNA): TGTGCCATCACGGACAGGGACAGCAATGAGCAGTTCTTC.